The clone carrying this T cell receptor (beta chain) was observed many times. Its antigen remains unidentified. The data stem from a study of early T cells in non-severe SARS-CoV-2 infection. On the study more broadly: Sequenced material consisted of bulk RNA (from unsorted whole blood), and chains were unpaired. Findings of the study overall: VDJdb matching favored anti-spike CD8 responses, missing private and CD4 specificities.

The TCR library protocol was used to attach unique molecular identifiers. These identifiers were attached to individual cDNA molecules. One entry per CDR3 protein, called by TCRdb with MiXCR from the 5' RACE reads. Among about 77,000 distinct CDR3 sequences listed, 15% to 20% were seen once. The CDR3 spans 13 residues. V lost 7 bases, J lost 4 bases, and 4 bases stayed unmatched. The chain recombines TRBV12-3 or TRBV12-4 with TRBJ2-3; 8 bases align to TRBD2. The origin of this receptor is an adult who was a healthcare worker with PCR-confirmed SARS-CoV-2 infection or an uninfected control (not recorded which). Sequencing input: whole blood. The CDR3 protein is CASKSGGADTQYF. In nucleotides, the CDR3 is TGTGCCAGCAAGTCCGGGGGGGCAGATACGCAGTATTTT.